These T cell receptor beta chains were read from a single sample in a study. TCRdb re-called the 5' RACE reads through MiXCR, storing one row per CDR3 protein. The sample lists 250 to 300 distinct CDR3 sequences, around an eighth seen once, with roughly two thirds in the top ten. The source material was effector memory T cells from blood PBMCs. The receptor source for this set is a female donor with HIV. Both conserved end residues are part of each CDR3. Fields, in order: V gene, J gene, clone size, CDR3 protein. Only some rows state a clone size, as once, few, many or a class for expanded clones.

V: TRBV5-1
J: TRBJ2-5
size: NA
CDR3: CASSPQGAQETQYF

V: TRBV9
J: TRBJ1-1
size: NA
CDR3: CASSATDATEAFF

V: TRBV3-1
J: TRBJ2-5
size: large
CDR3: CASSQGGLAGSETQYF

V: TRBV5-6
J: TRBJ2-3
size: NA
CDR3: CACRILATSTDTQYF

V: TRBV9
J: TRBJ2-2
size: NA
CDR3: CASSVAVAEYTGELFF

V: TRBV30
J: TRBJ1-6
size: few
CDR3: CALKQGMDSPLHF

V: TRBV7-9
J: TRBJ1-5
size: few
CDR3: CASSLEAQPQHF

V: TRBV4-1
J: TRBJ1-1
size: NA
CDR3: CASSQDPGQTRNTEAFF

V: TRBV6-1
J: TRBJ2-6
size: large
CDR3: CASSMTGTGLSGANVLTF

V: TRBV12-3/TRBV12-4
J: TRBJ2-3
size: few
CDR3: CASSSPGRDTQYF

V: TRBV5-1
J: TRBJ2-6
size: NA
CDR3: CASSSRQAHSGANVLTF

V: TRBV6-5
J: TRBJ1-2
size: NA
CDR3: CASSYDRGESGYTF

V: TRBV7-7
J: TRBJ2-1
size: NA
CDR3: CASSAAKGYEQFF

V: TRBV2
J: TRBJ1-5
size: NA
CDR3: CASSEAGHSNQPQHF

V: TRBV3-1
J: TRBJ2-7
size: hyperexpanded
CDR3: CASSQRTSDLYEQYF

V: TRBV7-9
J: TRBJ2-1
size: few
CDR3: CASSLGGLGFAYNEQFF

V: TRBV2
J: TRBJ1-5
size: few
CDR3: CASSELSGRDQPQHF

V: TRBV7-2
J: TRBJ2-2
size: few
CDR3: CASSLRDRDTGELFF

V: TRBV18
J: TRBJ2-3
size: few
CDR3: CASSPTGQITDTQYF